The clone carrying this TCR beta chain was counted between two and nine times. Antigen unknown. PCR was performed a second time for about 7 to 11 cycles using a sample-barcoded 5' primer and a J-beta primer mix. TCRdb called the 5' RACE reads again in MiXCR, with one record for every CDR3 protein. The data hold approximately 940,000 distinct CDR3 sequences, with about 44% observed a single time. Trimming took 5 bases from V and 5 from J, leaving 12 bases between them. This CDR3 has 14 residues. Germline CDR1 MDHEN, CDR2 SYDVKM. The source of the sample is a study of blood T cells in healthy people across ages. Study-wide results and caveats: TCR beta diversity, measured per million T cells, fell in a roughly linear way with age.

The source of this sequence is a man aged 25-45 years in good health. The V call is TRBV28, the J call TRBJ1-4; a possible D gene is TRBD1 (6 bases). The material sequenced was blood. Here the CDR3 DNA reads TGTGCCAGCAGTGCAGGGGACCCCAATGAAAAACTGTTTTTT. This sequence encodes CASSAGDPNEKLFF.